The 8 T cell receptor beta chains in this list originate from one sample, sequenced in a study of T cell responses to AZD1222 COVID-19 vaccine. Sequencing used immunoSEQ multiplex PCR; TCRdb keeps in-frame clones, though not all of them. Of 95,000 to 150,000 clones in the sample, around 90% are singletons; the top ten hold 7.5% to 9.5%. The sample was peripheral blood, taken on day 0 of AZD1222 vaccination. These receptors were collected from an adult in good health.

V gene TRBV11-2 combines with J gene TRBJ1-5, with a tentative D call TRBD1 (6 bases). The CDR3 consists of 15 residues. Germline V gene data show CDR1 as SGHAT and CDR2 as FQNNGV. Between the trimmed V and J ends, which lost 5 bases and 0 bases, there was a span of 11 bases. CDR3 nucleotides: TGTGCCAGCAGCAAGGGACACAATAGCAATCAGCCCCAGCATTTT. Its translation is CASSKGHNSNQPQHF.

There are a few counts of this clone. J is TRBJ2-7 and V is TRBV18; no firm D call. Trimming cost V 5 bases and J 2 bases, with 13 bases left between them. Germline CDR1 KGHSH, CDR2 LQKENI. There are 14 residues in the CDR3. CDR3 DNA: TGTGCCAGCTCATCCTCGGCAGGAGCCTACGAGCAGTACTTC. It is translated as CASSSSAGAYEQYF.

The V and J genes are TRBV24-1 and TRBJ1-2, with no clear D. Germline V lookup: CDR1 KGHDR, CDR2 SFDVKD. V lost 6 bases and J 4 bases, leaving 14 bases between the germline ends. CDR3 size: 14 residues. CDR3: CATSPPGLSYGYTF. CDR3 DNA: TGTGCCACCAGTCCGCCCGGGCTCAGCTATGGCTACACCTTC.

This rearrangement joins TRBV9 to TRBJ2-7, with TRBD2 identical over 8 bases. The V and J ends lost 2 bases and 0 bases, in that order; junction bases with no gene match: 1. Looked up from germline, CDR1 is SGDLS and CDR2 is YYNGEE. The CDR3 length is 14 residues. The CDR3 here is CASSVSGTSYEQYF. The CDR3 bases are TGTGCCAGCAGCGTTAGCGGGACCTCCTACGAGCAGTACTTC.

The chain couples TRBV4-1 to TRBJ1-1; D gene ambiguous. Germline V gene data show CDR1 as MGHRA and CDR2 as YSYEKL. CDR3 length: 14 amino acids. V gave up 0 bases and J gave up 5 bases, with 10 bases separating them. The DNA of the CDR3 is TGCGCCAGCAGCCAAGATCTTGGGTCAACTGAAGCTTTCTTT. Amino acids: CASSQDLGSTEAFF.

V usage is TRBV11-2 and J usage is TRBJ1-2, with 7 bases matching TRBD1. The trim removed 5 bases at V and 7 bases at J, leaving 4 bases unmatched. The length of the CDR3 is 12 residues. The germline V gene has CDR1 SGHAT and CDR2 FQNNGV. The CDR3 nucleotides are TGTGCCAGCAGCCCACACAGGGGTGGCTACACCTTC. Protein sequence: CASSPHRGGYTF.

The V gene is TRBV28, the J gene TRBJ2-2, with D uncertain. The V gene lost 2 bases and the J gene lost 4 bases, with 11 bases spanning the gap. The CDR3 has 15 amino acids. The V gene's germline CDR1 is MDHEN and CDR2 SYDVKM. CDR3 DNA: TGTGCCAGCAGTTTAAGGTCCCGGTTCACCGGGGAGCTGTTTTTT. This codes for CASSLRSRFTGELFF.

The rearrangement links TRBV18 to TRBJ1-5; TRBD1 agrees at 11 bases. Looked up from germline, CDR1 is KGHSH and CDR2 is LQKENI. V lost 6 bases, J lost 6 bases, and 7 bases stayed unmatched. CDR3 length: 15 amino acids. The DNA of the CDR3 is TGTGCCAGCTCCTCCCCGGGGACAGGGGGTCAGCCCCAGCATTTT. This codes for CASSSPGTGGQPQHF.